The source of this TCR beta chain is a study of Ad26.COV2.S vaccination and SARS-CoV-2 variants. Clones were read by immunoSEQ multiplex PCR, and TCRdb kept only the in-frame ones, dropping some. This sample has about 350,000 clones; roughly 90% occur once, and the top ten carry 6.4%. Treatment indicated: roughly 20 received Ad26.COV2.S at low or high dose, single or two shots; about 5 received placebo; per-sample allocation not given. Samples analyzed were those drawn on day 63 after the first vaccine or placebo injection. Based in Boston, the donor was an adult of 18-55 years. The sample consisted of peripheral blood, taken in a trial of Ad26.COV2.S vaccine versus placebo. The TCR originated in a person between 18 and 59 years old who received the Ad26.COV2.S COVID-19 vaccine or a placebo.

The CDR3 DNA is TGTGCCAGCAGCTTGGGTACTCGCGGTTCGCCCCAGCATTTT. Amino acids: CASSLGTRGSPQHF. This sequence joins TRBV5-6 and TRBJ1-5, with D unresolved. V was cut by 0 bases and J by 9 bases, with 13 bases left in between. Germline V gene sequence: CDR1 SGHDT, CDR2 YYEEEE. This CDR3 comprises 14 residues.